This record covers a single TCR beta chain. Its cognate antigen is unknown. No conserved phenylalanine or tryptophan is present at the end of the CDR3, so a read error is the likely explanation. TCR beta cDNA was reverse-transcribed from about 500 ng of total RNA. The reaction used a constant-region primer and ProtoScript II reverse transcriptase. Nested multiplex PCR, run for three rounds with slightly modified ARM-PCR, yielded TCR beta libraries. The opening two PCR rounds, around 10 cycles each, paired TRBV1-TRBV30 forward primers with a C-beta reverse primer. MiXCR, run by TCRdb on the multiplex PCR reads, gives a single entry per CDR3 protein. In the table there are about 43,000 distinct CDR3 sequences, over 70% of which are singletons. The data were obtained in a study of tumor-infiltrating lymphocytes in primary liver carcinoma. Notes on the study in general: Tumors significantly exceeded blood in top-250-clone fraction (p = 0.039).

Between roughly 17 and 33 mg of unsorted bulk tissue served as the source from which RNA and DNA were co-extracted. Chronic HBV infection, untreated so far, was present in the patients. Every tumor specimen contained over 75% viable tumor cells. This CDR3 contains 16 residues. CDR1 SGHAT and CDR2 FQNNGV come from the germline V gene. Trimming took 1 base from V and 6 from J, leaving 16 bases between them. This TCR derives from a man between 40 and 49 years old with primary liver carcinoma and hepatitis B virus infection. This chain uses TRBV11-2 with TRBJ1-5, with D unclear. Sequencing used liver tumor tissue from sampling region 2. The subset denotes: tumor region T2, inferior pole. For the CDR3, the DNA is TGTGCCAGCAGCTTAGGAGACACGGATTGGGCTCAGCCCCAGCATTGT. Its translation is CASSLGDTDWAQPQHC.